A single sample gave rise to the 17 T cell receptor beta chains below, sequenced in a study of T cell changes during pregnancy in multiple sclerosis. The table came from immunoSEQ multiplex PCR; TCRdb's copy has only in-frame clones and leaves some out. This repertoire shows about 110,000 clones, 90% to 95% found once; its top ten account for more than 1.5%. Sample: peripheral blood, taken in the third trimester of pregnancy. The source of these receptors is a female donor with multiple sclerosis, enrolled in a pregnancy study.

Only one count was recorded for this clone. The chain recombines TRBV5-1 with TRBJ2-3; 12 nucleotides match TRBD2. V lost 3 bases and J lost 6; bases outside the gene matches: 14. This CDR3 has 18 residues. Germline CDR1 is SGHRS and CDR2 is YFSETQ. CDR3 DNA sequence: TGCGCCAGCAGCTGGCGGACTAGCGGGGACGCCAACCTGGATACGCAGTATTTT. It is translated as CASSWRTSGDANLDTQYF.

The chain uses TRBV7-9 and TRBJ1-2; TRBD1 matches at 9 bases. The CDR3 runs 17 residues. The J segment lost 4 bases and the V segment lost 5 bases, leaving 14 bases of the junction unmatched. Germline CDR1 and CDR2: SEHNR and FQNEAQ (reference sequence). CDR3 sequence reads: CASSPLPGGQGVYGYTF. CDR3 DNA sequence: TGTGCCAGCAGCCCACTACCGGGGGGACAGGGCGTCTATGGCTACACCTTC.

The chain combines TRBV28 with TRBJ2-1, with TRBD2 identical over 9 bases. V gave up 8 bases and J gave up 4 bases; unmatched junction bases: 3. The CDR3 is 13 amino acids. Germline V CDR1 and CDR2: MDHEN, SYDVKM. The CDR3 coding sequence is TGTGCCAGCCGAGCGGGAGGTTACAATGAGCAGTTCTTC. It codes for CASRAGGYNEQFF.

The rearrangement uses TRBV10-3 and TRBJ1-2; weak D call: TRBD1 (5 bases). This CDR3 spans 14 amino acids. Germline CDR1 ENHRY, CDR2 SYGVKD. Trimming pared 3 bases from V and 4 bases from J, leaving 12 bases between. CDR3 region: CAISEGRDGYGYTF. In DNA form, the CDR3 reads TGTGCCATCAGTGAAGGCAGGGATGGCTATGGCTACACCTTC.

This chain joins TRBV28 and TRBJ1-5; TRBD1 agrees at 8 bases. Trimming cost V 4 bases and J 4 bases; bases outside gene matches: 18. The CDR3 spans 19 residues. Germline V CDR1 and CDR2: MDHEN, SYDVKM. The CDR3 DNA reads TGTGCCAGCAGTTCCTCCGAAGCGGGGCAGGGGGCCTTAAATCAGCCCCAGCATTTT. Amino acids: CASSSSEAGQGALNQPQHF.

This clone was found once. The genes are TRBV11-2 and TRBJ2-3; a weak D match, TRBD1 (5 bases). Germline CDR1 and CDR2: SGHAT and FQNNGV. This CDR3 is built from 15 residues. The V and J ends lost 1 base and 0 bases respectively, with 8 bases between them. The CDR3 sequence is CASSLAHRSTDTQYF. CDR3 bases: TGTGCCAGCAGCTTAGCCCACAGGAGCACAGATACGCAGTATTTT.

The V and J genes are TRBV28 and TRBJ2-7; TRBD2 matches 7 bases. The V gene's germline CDR1 is MDHEN and CDR2 SYDVKM. Losses at the gene ends were 2 bases for V and 13 bases for J; bases not matched to a gene: 8. The CDR3 has 12 amino acids. The DNA for the CDR3 is TGTGCCAGCAGTTTAGATCCGGGACTACTCTACTTC. Protein product: CASSLDPGLLYF.

V is TRBV11-2 and J is TRBJ1-4, with 9 bases identical to TRBD1. This CDR3 is built from 14 residues. Germline CDR1 is SGHAT and CDR2 is FQNNGV. The V gene end was trimmed by 6 bases and the J gene end by 7 bases; junction bases not matched to a gene: 6. CDR3 coding DNA: TGTGCCAGCAGGTCTTGGGGACAGGGTGAAAAACTGTTTTTT. This gives the protein CASRSWGQGEKLFF. The variable domain in full, completed from reference TRBV11-2 and TRBJ1-4, reads EAGVAQSPRYKIIEKRQSVAFWCNPISGHATLYWYQQILGQGPKLLIQFQNNGVVDDSQLPKDRFSAERLKGVDSTLKIQPAKLEDSAVYLCASRSWGQGEKLFFGSGTQLSVL.

The chain couples TRBV19 to TRBJ2-5; TRBD2 matches at 7 bases. Germline values: CDR1 LNHDA, CDR2 SQIVND (reference sequence). The CDR3 runs 13 residues. Trimming removed 8 bases from V and 5 bases from J; junction bases left unmatched: 8. CDR3 protein: CASSDQGGETQYF. The CDR3 nucleotides are TGTGCCAGTTCAGATCAGGGAGGGGAGACCCAGTACTTC.

This sequence joins TRBV28 and TRBJ1-5; D ambiguous. Germline CDR1 reads MDHEN; CDR2 reads SYDVKM. Trimming left V 2 bases short and J 0 bases short, with 8 bases between. This CDR3 spans 15 amino acids. CDR3 in DNA: TGTGCCAGCAGTTTACCCGGGTATAGCAATCAGCCCCAGCATTTT. Its translation: CASSLPGYSNQPQHF.

This sequence joins TRBV27 and TRBJ1-1; D call uncertain. The V end lost 6 bases, the J end lost 1 base, and 9 bases lay between the germline ends. CDR3 size: 13 residues. The germline CDR1 and CDR2 sequences are MNHEY and SMNVEV (reference sequence). DNA of the CDR3: TGTGCCAGCAGGAATACAGAGAACACTGAAGCTTTCTTT. This sequence encodes CASRNTENTEAFF.

The CDR3 coding sequence is TGTGCCAGCAGCCCGGGATCTGGGTCCTACAATGAGCAGTTCTTC. Protein product: CASSPGSGSYNEQFF. J is TRBJ2-1 and V is TRBV9; TRBD2 might be the D (5 bases). CDR3 size: 15 residues. Germline V CDR1 and CDR2: SGDLS, YYNGEE. V was pared by 4 bases and J by 1 base, with 12 bases between.

This chain links TRBV5-1 with TRBJ1-1; D call uncertain. This CDR3 comprises 13 residues. V lost 1 base and J lost 1, with 5 bases in between. The V gene's germline CDR1 is SGHRS and CDR2 YFSETQ. This CDR3 is CASSLLANTEAFF. The CDR3, as DNA: TGCGCCAGCAGCTTGCTGGCGAACACTGAAGCTTTCTTT.

V usage is TRBV5-1 and J usage is TRBJ2-5; 8 nucleotides line up with TRBD2. V gave up 0 bases and J gave up 4 bases; unmatched junction bases: 8. CDR3 length equals 16 residues. CDR1 SGHRS and CDR2 YFSETQ come from the germline V gene. The CDR3 here is CASSLVESGGRETQYF. The CDR3 bases are TGCGCCAGCAGCTTGGTGGAATCGGGAGGGAGAGAGACCCAGTACTTC.

In the case of this clone: Other DNA sequences in this specimen translate into the identical CDR3. The gene calls are TRBV5-1 and TRBJ2-5; D remains unclear. This CDR3 has 12 amino acids. V was pared by 4 bases and J by 0 bases, with 4 bases between. CDR1 is SGHRS, CDR2 YFSETQ, per germline. The CDR3 loop reads CASSPYQETQYF. For the CDR3, the DNA is TGCGCCAGCAGCCCTTACCAAGAGACCCAGTACTTC.

This clone has only a few counts. The V gene is TRBV7-9, the J gene TRBJ2-1; 10 bases map to TRBD2. With 7 bases clipped from V and 4 bases from J, the junction kept 7 bases outside the gene matches. From germline, CDR1 is SEHNR and CDR2 FQNEAQ (reference sequence). The CDR3 covers 15 residues. CDR3 nucleotides: TGTGCCAGCAAACTATTAGCGGGGGGTTACAATGAGCAGTTCTTC. The encoded protein is CASKLLAGGYNEQFF.

The CDR3 is CATAGGHADTQYF. Written as DNA, the CDR3 is TGTGCCACCGCGGGGGGGCACGCAGATACGCAGTATTTT. The genes are TRBV27 and TRBJ2-3; 9 bases are shared with TRBD2. CDR1 is MNHEY and CDR2 is SMNVEV in the germline V gene (reference sequence). The CDR3 runs 13 residues. The J segment lost 4 bases and the V segment lost 10 bases, leaving 6 bases of the junction unmatched.